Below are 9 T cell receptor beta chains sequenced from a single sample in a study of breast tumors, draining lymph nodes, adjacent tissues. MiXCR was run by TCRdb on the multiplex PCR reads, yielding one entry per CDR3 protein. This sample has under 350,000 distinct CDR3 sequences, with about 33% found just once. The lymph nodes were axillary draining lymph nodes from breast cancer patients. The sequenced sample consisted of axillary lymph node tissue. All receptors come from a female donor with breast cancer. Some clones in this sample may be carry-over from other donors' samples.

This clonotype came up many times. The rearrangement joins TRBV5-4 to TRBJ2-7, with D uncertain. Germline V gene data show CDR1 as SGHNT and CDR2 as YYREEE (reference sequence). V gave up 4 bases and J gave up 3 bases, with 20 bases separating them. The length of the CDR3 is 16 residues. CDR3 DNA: TGTGCCAGCAGCACCCAAGGTACAAGGGTGGACTACGAGCAGTACTTC. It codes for CASSTQGTRVDYEQYF.

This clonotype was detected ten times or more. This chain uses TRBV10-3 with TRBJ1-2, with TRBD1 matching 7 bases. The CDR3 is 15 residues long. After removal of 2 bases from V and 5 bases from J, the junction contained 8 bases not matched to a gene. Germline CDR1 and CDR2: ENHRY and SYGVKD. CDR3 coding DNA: TGTGCCATCAGTGAGGACCAGACAGGGCGGTATGGCTACACCTTC. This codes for CAISEDQTGRYGYTF.

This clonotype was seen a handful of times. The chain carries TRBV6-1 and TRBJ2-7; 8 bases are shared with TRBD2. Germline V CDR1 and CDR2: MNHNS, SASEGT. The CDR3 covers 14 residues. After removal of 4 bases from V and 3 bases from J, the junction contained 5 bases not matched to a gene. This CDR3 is CASSASRGDYEQYF. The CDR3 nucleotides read TGTGCCAGCAGTGCGTCGCGGGGGGACTACGAGCAGTACTTC.

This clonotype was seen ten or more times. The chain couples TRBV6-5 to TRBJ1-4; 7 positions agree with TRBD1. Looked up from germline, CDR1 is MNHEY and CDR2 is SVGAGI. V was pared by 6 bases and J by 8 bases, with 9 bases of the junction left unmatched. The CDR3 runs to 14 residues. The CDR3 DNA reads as TGTGCCAGCAGACGACAGGGAATGGGAGAAAAACTGTTTTTT. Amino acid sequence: CASRRQGMGEKLFF.

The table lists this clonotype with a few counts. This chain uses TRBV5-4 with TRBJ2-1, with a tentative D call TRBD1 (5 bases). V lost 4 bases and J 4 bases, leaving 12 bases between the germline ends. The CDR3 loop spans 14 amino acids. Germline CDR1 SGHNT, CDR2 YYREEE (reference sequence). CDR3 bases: TGTGCCAGCAGCCTGGGGCATAATTACAATGAGCAGTTCTTC. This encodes CASSLGHNYNEQFF. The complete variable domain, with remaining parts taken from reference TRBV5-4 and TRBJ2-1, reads ETGVTQSPTHLIKTRGQQVTLRCSSQSGHNTVSWYQQALGQGPQFIFQYYREEENGRGNFPPRFSGLQFPNYSSELNVNALELDDSALYLCASSLGHNYNEQFFGPGTRLTVL.

The CDR3 sequence: CASSIGLAGGRVNEQFF. CDR3 nucleotide sequence: TGTGCCAGCAGCATCGGACTAGCGGGAGGGAGAGTCAATGAGCAGTTCTTC. The chain carries TRBV7-6 and TRBJ2-1; 15 nucleotides agree with TRBD2. J gave up 6 bases and V 5 bases, and 8 bases lay outside the gene matches. The CDR3 spans 17 residues. From germline, CDR1 is SGHVS and CDR2 FNYEAQ.

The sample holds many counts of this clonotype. CDR3 loop: CSAPRGRAGYTF. In DNA, the CDR3 is TGCAGTGCTCCCAGGGGGAGGGCTGGCTACACCTTC. The chain carries TRBV20-1 and TRBJ1-2; the match to TRBD1 covers 7 bases. The CDR3 is made up of 12 amino acids. Germline V gene sequence: CDR1 DFQATT, CDR2 SNEGSKA (reference sequence). J lost 7 bases, V lost 5 bases, and 7 bases had no gene match.

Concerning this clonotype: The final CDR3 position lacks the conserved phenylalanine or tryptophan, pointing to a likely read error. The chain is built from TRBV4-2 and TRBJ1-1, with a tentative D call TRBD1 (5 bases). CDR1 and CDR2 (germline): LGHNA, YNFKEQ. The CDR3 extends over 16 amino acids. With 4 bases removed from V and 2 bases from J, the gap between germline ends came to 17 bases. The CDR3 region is CASSPDSPGGNTEAFC. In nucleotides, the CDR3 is TGTGCCAGCAGCCCAGACAGTCCCGGTGGAAACACTGAAGCTTTCTGT.

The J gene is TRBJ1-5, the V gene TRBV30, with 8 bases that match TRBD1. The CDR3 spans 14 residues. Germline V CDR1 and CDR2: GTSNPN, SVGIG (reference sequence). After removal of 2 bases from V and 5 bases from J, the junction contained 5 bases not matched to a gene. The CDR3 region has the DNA TGTGCCTGGAGTCCACAGGGGGGTTATCAGCCCCAGCATTTT. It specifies CAWSPQGGYQPQHF.